The 16 T cell receptor beta chains below all came from one sample that was sequenced in a study of T cell changes during pregnancy in multiple sclerosis. The method was immunoSEQ multiplex PCR; TCRdb's version includes in-frame clones alone and lacks a portion of them. The table shows about 75,000 clones, with around 94% occurring only once. Sequenced material: CD4+ T cells from peripheral blood mononuclear cells, taken after pregnancy. The receptors shown here come from a female donor with multiple sclerosis, enrolled in a pregnancy study.

Details on this clone: Other DNA sequences in this specimen translate into the identical CDR3. The J gene is TRBJ1-1, the V gene TRBV28; D may be TRBD1 (5 bases). The germline V gene encodes CDR1 MDHEN and CDR2 SYDVKM. The germline V and J ends were trimmed by 1 base and 8 bases, with 8 bases remaining between them. The CDR3 has 12 residues. CDR3 sequence reads: CASSLLQGEAFF. The DNA of the CDR3 is TGTGCCAGCAGTTTATTGCAGGGAGAAGCTTTCTTT.

The chain combines TRBV4-1 with TRBJ2-6; the match to TRBD2 covers 9 bases. V shed 4 bases and J 2 bases; nucleotides not matched to a gene: 3. Looked up from germline, CDR1 is MGHRA and CDR2 is YSYEKL. This CDR3 has 16 amino acids. CDR3 loop: CASSLAGDAGANVLTF. In DNA, the CDR3 is TGCGCCAGCAGCCTAGCGGGAGACGCTGGGGCCAACGTCCTGACTTTC.

The genes are TRBV27 and TRBJ2-4; 9 nucleotides match TRBD1. J lost 8 bases, V lost 5 bases, and 7 bases had no gene match. The length of the CDR3 is 14 residues. Germline CDR1 reads MNHEY; CDR2 reads SMNVEV (reference sequence). CDR3 loop: CASSPQGAGDIQYF. CDR3 bases: TGTGCCAGCAGTCCACAGGGGGCCGGGGACATTCAGTACTTC.

CDR3 sequence reads: CASSFRTGSTDTQYF. The DNA of the CDR3 is TGTGCCAGCAGCTTCCGGACAGGGAGCACAGATACGCAGTATTTT. This chain joins TRBV9 and TRBJ2-3; 8 bases map to TRBD1. The CDR3 totals 15 residues. Germline loops: CDR1 SGDLS, CDR2 YYNGEE. With 4 bases clipped from V and 0 bases from J, the junction kept 4 bases outside the gene matches.

This sequence joins TRBV28 and TRBJ2-3, with 10 bases that match TRBD1. Germline V gene data show CDR1 as MDHEN and CDR2 as SYDVKM. J gave up 5 bases and V 2 bases, and 1 base lay outside the gene matches. The CDR3 contains 14 residues. The CDR3 is CASSLDRGQDTQYF. The CDR3 DNA sequence: TGTGCCAGCAGTTTAGACAGGGGGCAAGATACGCAGTATTTT.

This clone appeared a single time. The chain joins TRBV30 to TRBJ2-3; 7 bases are a match to TRBD2. The CDR3 length is 12 residues. Germline CDR1 is GTSNPN and CDR2 is SVGIG (reference sequence). V shed 7 bases and J 3 bases; nucleotides not matched to a gene: 4. The DNA for the CDR3 is TGTGCCTCCCGGGACTATACAGATACGCAGTATTTT. It specifies CASRDYTDTQYF.

The CDR3 is CASSYGSDGYTF. The CDR3 nucleotides are TGTGCCAGCAGTTACGGGAGTGACGGCTACACCTTC. The chain employs TRBV6-6 and TRBJ1-2, with no clear D. V was trimmed by 2 bases and J by 8 bases, leaving 9 bases between them. CDR1 is MNHNY and CDR2 is SVGAGI in the germline V gene (reference sequence). The CDR3 has 12 amino acids.

The rearrangement links TRBV27 to TRBJ2-3; D is possibly TRBD2 (5 bases). Germline CDR1 MNHEY, CDR2 SMNVEV (reference sequence). The V gene lost 3 bases and the J gene lost 2 bases, with 12 bases spanning the gap. The CDR3 consists of 15 residues. For the CDR3, the DNA is TGTGCCAGCAGTTTCGGGGAGTCGCACACAGATACGCAGTATTTT. Amino acid sequence: CASSFGESHTDTQYF.

The chain is built from TRBV5-1 and TRBJ1-2, with TRBD1 matching 7 bases. Trimming cost V 1 base and J 4 bases; bases outside gene matches: 16. The CDR3 has 18 amino acids. In germline, CDR1 is SGHRS, CDR2 YFSETQ. CDR3 in DNA: TGCGCCAGCAGCTTGTCAGGGGGGAGTGGATCTCGGGTCTATGGCTACACCTTC. Its translation is CASSLSGGSGSRVYGYTF.

V and J are TRBV29-1 and TRBJ2-7; 7 nucleotides agree with TRBD2. Per germline, CDR1 SQVTM and CDR2 ANQGSEA. V shed 6 bases and J 3 bases; nucleotides not matched to a gene: 8. The CDR3 loop spans 13 amino acids. The DNA for the CDR3 is TGCAGCGTCAGAGGACTAGGGATCTACGAGCAGTACTTC. As protein: CSVRGLGIYEQYF.

The chain uses TRBV5-4 and TRBJ2-2; D ambiguous. Germline values: CDR1 SGHNT, CDR2 YYREEE (reference sequence). This CDR3 contains 13 residues. The V gene lost 2 bases and the J gene lost 4 bases, with 6 bases spanning the gap. CDR3 sequence (DNA): TGTGCCAGCAGCTTTCGGAGCACCGGGGAGCTGTTTTTT. Its protein product is CASSFRSTGELFF.

J is TRBJ2-1 and V is TRBV11-2; 10 nucleotides agree with TRBD2. With V trimmed by 10 bases and J by 4 bases, 13 bases remained unmatched. The CDR3 length is 16 residues. Germline values: CDR1 SGHAT, CDR2 FQNNGV. The CDR3 DNA reads as TGTGCCACCAGGCCGGTAGGGACTAGCGTTTACAATGAGCAGTTCTTC. Protein product: CATRPVGTSVYNEQFF. The full variable domain, with the rest looked up from reference TRBV11-2 and TRBJ2-1, is EAGVAQSPRYKIIEKRQSVAFWCNPISGHATLYWYQQILGQGPKLLIQFQNNGVVDDSQLPKDRFSAERLKGVDSTLKIQPAKLEDSAVYLCATRPVGTSVYNEQFFGPGTRLTVL.

The CDR3 reads CASREKRETGQFF. CDR3 sequence (DNA): TGTGCCAGCAGGGAGAAGAGAGAGACCGGGCAGTTCTTC. The rearrangement joins TRBV6-1 to TRBJ2-1; D not certain. The germline V gene encodes CDR1 MNHNS and CDR2 SASEGT. Trimming removed 6 bases from V and 12 bases from J, with 18 bases in between. The CDR3 consists of 13 residues.

This clone was seen only once. The chain couples TRBV5-6 to TRBJ2-1; weak D call: TRBD2 (6 bases). V was pared by 4 bases and J by 2 bases, with 16 bases between. In germline, CDR1 is SGHDT, CDR2 YYEEEE. This CDR3 is 16 amino acids long. This CDR3 is CASSPGHPGAYNEQFF. The CDR3 region has the DNA TGTGCCAGCAGCCCCGGACACCCGGGGGCCTACAATGAGCAGTTCTTC.

The CDR3 DNA follows: TGTGCCAGCAGTAGTTCGACTAGCGGGAAGACTAAAAAAGAGACCCAGTACTTC. Translated, it gives CASSSSTSGKTKKETQYF. This chain joins TRBV9 and TRBJ2-5, with TRBD2 identical over 11 bases. The CDR3 covers 18 residues. The V gene end was trimmed by 5 bases and the J gene end by 3 bases; junction bases not matched to a gene: 15. Looked up from germline, CDR1 is SGDLS and CDR2 is YYNGEE.

CDR3 sequence reads: CSARDFNIQYF. The CDR3 region has the DNA TGCAGTGCTAGGGACTTCAACATTCAGTACTTC. V is TRBV20-1 and J is TRBJ2-4; D is possibly TRBD2 (5 bases). The CDR3 consists of 11 residues. V was trimmed by 3 bases and J by 7 bases, leaving 7 bases between them. Per germline, CDR1 DFQATT and CDR2 SNEGSKA (reference sequence).